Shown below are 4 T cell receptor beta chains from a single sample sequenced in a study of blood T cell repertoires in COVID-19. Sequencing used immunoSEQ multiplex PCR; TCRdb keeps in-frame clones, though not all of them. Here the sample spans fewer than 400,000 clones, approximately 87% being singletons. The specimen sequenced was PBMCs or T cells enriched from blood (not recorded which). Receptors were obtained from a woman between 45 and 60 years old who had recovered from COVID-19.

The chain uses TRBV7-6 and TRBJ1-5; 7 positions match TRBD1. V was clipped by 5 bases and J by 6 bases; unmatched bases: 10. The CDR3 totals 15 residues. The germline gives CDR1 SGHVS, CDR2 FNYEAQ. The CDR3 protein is CASSRHEGAGQPQHF. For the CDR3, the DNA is TGTGCCAGCAGCCGACATGAGGGGGCTGGTCAGCCCCAGCATTTT.

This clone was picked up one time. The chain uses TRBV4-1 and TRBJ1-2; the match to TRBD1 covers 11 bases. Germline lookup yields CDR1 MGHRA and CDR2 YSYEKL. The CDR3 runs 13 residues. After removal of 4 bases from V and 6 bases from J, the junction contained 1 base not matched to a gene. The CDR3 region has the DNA TGCGCCAGCAGCCGGGACAGGGGGAATGGCTACACCTTC. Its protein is CASSRDRGNGYTF.

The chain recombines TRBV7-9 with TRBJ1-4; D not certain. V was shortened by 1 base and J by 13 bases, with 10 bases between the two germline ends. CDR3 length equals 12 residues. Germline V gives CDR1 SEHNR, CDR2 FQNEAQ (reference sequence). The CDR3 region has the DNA TGTGCCAGCAGCTTAGAGGAGGGCGGACTGTTTTTT. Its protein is CASSLEEGGLFF.

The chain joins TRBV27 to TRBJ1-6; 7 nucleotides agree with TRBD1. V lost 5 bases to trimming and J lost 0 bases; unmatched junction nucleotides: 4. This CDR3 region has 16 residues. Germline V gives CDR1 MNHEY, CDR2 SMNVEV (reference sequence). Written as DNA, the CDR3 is TGTGCCAGCAGTAGGGACAGCAGCTCCTATAATTCACCCCTCCACTTT. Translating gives CASSRDSSSYNSPLHF.